The 7 T cell receptor beta chains in this list originate from one sample, sequenced in a study of type 1 regulatory T cells. General observations from the study: Type 1 regulatory T cells had a more restricted TCR repertoire than non-type 1 regulatory T cells.

These receptors' targets are unknown. TCRdb processed the reads anew with MiXCR; each CDR3 protein has one entry. The data contain some 71,000 distinct CDR3 sequences, around 20% of them singletons. The material sequenced was cultured type 1 regulatory T (Tr1) cells, either the whole culture or a sorted fraction (not recorded which). Receptors were obtained from a human donor in good health.

The table lists this clonotype with a few counts. The chain joins TRBV5-1 to TRBJ2-5; D perhaps matches TRBD2 (8 bases). V was shortened by 2 bases and J by 6 bases, with 17 bases between the two germline ends. Germline CDR1 SGHRS, CDR2 YFSETQ. The CDR3 has 15 residues. In DNA form, the CDR3 reads TGCGCCAGCAGCTTCGGGACAGTAGCGGGACAGACCCAGTACTTC. Protein product: CASSFGTVAGQTQYF.

In this sample, this clonotype turned up a few times. The chain employs TRBV7-8 and TRBJ2-4; D possibly corresponds to TRBD1 (5 bases). The CDR3 covers 13 residues. Germline V gene sequence: CDR1 SGHVS, CDR2 FQNEAQ. V was shortened by 1 base and J by 9 bases, with 10 bases between the two germline ends. The CDR3 region has the DNA TGTGCCAGCAGCTTAGGGGCCCAGGGCATTCAGTACTTC. It translates to CASSLGAQGIQYF.

This clonotype appeared a few times. The V call is TRBV7-2, the J call TRBJ1-4, with 9 bases matching TRBD1. This CDR3 region has 14 residues. CDR1 and CDR2 (germline): SGHTA, FQGNSA. The trim removed 4 bases at V and 8 bases at J, leaving 5 bases unmatched. This chain's CDR3 is CASSWGQGREKLFF. The DNA for the CDR3 is TGTGCCAGCAGCTGGGGACAGGGTAGGGAAAAACTGTTTTTT.

This chain joins TRBV15 and TRBJ2-3, with a tentative D call TRBD2 (5 bases). The germline V and J ends were trimmed by 3 bases and 0 bases, with 13 bases remaining between them. Looked up from germline, CDR1 is LNHNV and CDR2 is YYDKDF (reference sequence). This CDR3 region has 16 residues. The CDR3 nucleotides are TGTGCCACCAGCAGCCGGATTCGGACTAGCACAGATACGCAGTATTTT. It yields the protein CATSSRIRTSTDTQYF.

The chain is built from TRBV4-2 and TRBJ1-6; no reliable D call. CDR1 is LGHNA, CDR2 YNFKEQ, per germline. The CDR3 covers 15 residues. Trimming took 6 bases from V and 0 from J, leaving 9 bases between them. The CDR3 bases are TGTGCCAGCAGGGAGATTAGCTCCTATAATTCACCCCTCCACTTT. It specifies CASREISSYNSPLHF.

There are a few counts of this clonotype. V and J are TRBV5-1 and TRBJ2-7; D not certain. The V gene's germline CDR1 is SGHRS and CDR2 YFSETQ. Trimming cost V 0 bases and J 0 bases, with 13 bases left between them. CDR3 size: 16 residues. Written as DNA, the CDR3 is TGCGCCAGCAGCTTGGATGGCCAATTGACCTCCTACGAGCAGTACTTC. Translating it yields CASSLDGQLTSYEQYF.

The V gene is TRBV7-2, the J gene TRBJ1-2; 9 nucleotides match TRBD1. V was clipped by 6 bases and J by 3 bases; unmatched bases: 11. The germline V gene encodes CDR1 SGHTA and CDR2 FQGNSA. This CDR3 contains 16 residues. CDR3 bases: TGTGCCAGCAGTCGGGTAGGGACAGGGATCCACTATGGCTACACCTTC. Its protein product is CASSRVGTGIHYGYTF.